These 12 T cell receptor beta chains came from one sample sequenced in a study of long-term antiretroviral therapy in people with HIV. An immunoSEQ assay, version v3.0, was performed at survey level. Sequenced by immunoSEQ multiplex PCR; TCRdb stores in-frame clones only, minus some. Seen here are around 31,000 clones, less than 90% observed once, and the top ten hold around 6.8%. Sequenced here: unsorted PBMCs, sampled about 5 years before starting antiretroviral therapy. These receptors all come from a middle-aged man with HIV.

V usage is TRBV29-1 and J usage is TRBJ1-5; 7 bases map to TRBD1. Unmatched junction bases numbered 6, after V lost 6 bases and J lost 1 base. The CDR3 has 14 amino acids. From germline, CDR1 is SQVTM and CDR2 ANQGSEA. The DNA for the CDR3 is TGCAGCGTCGGGGACAGTCTCAGCAATCAGCCCCAGCATTTT. Its translation: CSVGDSLSNQPQHF.

This chain uses TRBV11-2 with TRBJ2-1; TRBD2 matches 13 bases. Per germline, CDR1 SGHAT and CDR2 FQNNGV. This CDR3 comprises 16 residues. The V segment lost 1 base and the J segment 8 bases; nucleotides outside the gene matches: 5. CDR3 DNA sequence: TGTGCCAGCAGCTTAGTCGGACTAGCGGGGGCCCATGAGCAGTTCTTC. Its protein product is CASSLVGLAGAHEQFF.

The V gene is TRBV7-2, the J gene TRBJ2-5; 7 bases line up with TRBD2. Per germline, CDR1 SGHTA and CDR2 FQGNSA. The CDR3 is made up of 15 amino acids. V shed 4 bases and J 3 bases; nucleotides not matched to a gene: 8. DNA of the CDR3: TGTGCCAGCAGCTGGAGGGCCAGCGGGGAAGAGACCCAGTACTTC. Its translation: CASSWRASGEETQYF.

The chain uses TRBV11-2 and TRBJ2-1, with 9 bases that match TRBD2. Germline CDR1 is SGHAT and CDR2 is FQNNGV. The CDR3 is 17 residues long. The ends lost 5 bases at V and 6 bases at J; junction bases unmatched: 14. CDR3 residues: CASSPLVAGGPFNEQFF. The CDR3 DNA follows: TGTGCCAGCAGCCCATTGGTGGCGGGGGGGCCGTTCAATGAGCAGTTCTTC. Complete variable domain (other parts from reference TRBV11-2 and TRBJ2-1): EAGVAQSPRYKIIEKRQSVAFWCNPISGHATLYWYQQILGQGPKLLIQFQNNGVVDDSQLPKDRFSAERLKGVDSTLKIQPAKLEDSAVYLCASSPLVAGGPFNEQFFGPGTRLTVL.

This clone was seen just once. J is TRBJ2-7 and V is TRBV6-5, with 10 bases matching TRBD2. The length of the CDR3 is 16 residues. Germline loops: CDR1 MNHEY, CDR2 SVGAGI. V trimming: 0 bases; J trimming: 5 bases; junction bases outside the gene matches: 7. The CDR3 protein is CASSYSALAGADEQYF. The DNA of the CDR3 is TGTGCCAGCAGTTACTCGGCTCTAGCGGGAGCGGACGAGCAGTACTTC.

The CDR3 spells CASSPQYQETQYF. CDR3 nucleotide sequence: TGTGCCAGCTCACCCCAGTACCAAGAGACCCAGTACTTC. The rearrangement uses TRBV18 and TRBJ2-5; D ambiguous. The germline V gene encodes CDR1 KGHSH and CDR2 LQKENI. Trimming cost V 3 bases and J 0 bases, with 5 bases left between them. This CDR3 comprises 13 residues.

The CDR3 DNA sequence: TGTGCCAGCAGCGTAGATCATCTCCACGAGCAGTACTTC. Translating it yields CASSVDHLHEQYF. The chain couples TRBV9 to TRBJ2-7; D is undetermined. Germline V gives CDR1 SGDLS, CDR2 YYNGEE. Trimming removed 0 bases from V and 5 bases from J, with 9 bases in between. The length of the CDR3 is 13 residues.

The chain uses TRBV7-2 and TRBJ2-1; TRBD1 might be the D (5 bases). The germline CDR1 and CDR2 sequences are SGHTA and FQGNSA. Trimming left V 1 base short and J 9 bases short, with 7 bases between. The CDR3 contains 12 residues. The CDR3 protein is CASSLGGTEQFF. Here the CDR3 DNA reads TGTGCCAGCAGCTTAGGGGGCACTGAGCAGTTCTTC.

The count of this clone is one. CDR3 bases: TGTGCCAGCAGCCCAACCCCACCGCTAGCGGGAGCTTACGAGCAGTACTTC. It codes for CASSPTPPLAGAYEQYF. The genes are TRBV7-3 and TRBJ2-7; TRBD2 agrees at 10 bases. Germline V CDR1 and CDR2: SGHTA, FQGTGA. The CDR3 runs 17 residues. The V gene end was trimmed by 5 bases and the J gene end by 4 bases; junction bases not matched to a gene: 14. Full variable domain (remainder filled in from reference TRBV7-3 and TRBJ2-7): GAGVSQTPSNKVTEKGKYVELRCDPISGHTALYWYRQSLGQGPEFLIYFQGTGAADDSGLPNDRFFAVRPEGSVSTLKIQRTERGDSAVYLCASSPTPPLAGAYEQYFGPGTRLTVT.

The chain couples TRBV5-6 to TRBJ1-1, with D hard to call. The length of the CDR3 is 13 residues. The germline gives CDR1 SGHDT, CDR2 YYEEEE. With 0 bases removed from V and 3 bases from J, the gap between germline ends came to 6 bases. CDR3 region: CASSLDPDTEAFF. CDR3 bases: TGTGCCAGCAGCTTGGACCCGGACACTGAAGCTTTCTTT.

The chain employs TRBV7-8 and TRBJ2-2; 12 bases are a match to TRBD2. The CDR3 has 18 amino acids. Losses at the gene ends were 5 bases for V and 0 bases for J; bases not matched to a gene: 7. Germline V gene lookup returns CDR1 SGHVS and CDR2 FQNEAQ. The CDR3 protein is CASSTRLAGDTNTGELFF. CDR3 DNA: TGTGCCAGCAGCACTCGACTAGCGGGAGATACGAACACCGGGGAGCTGTTTTTT.

The DNA of the CDR3 is TGTGCCAGCAGCTCACTCGGGACAGGGGCAATGAACACTGAAGCTTTCTTT. Its protein product is CASSSLGTGAMNTEAFF. The rearrangement joins TRBV7-6 to TRBJ1-1; 10 positions match TRBD1. The CDR3 extends over 17 amino acids. V dropped 4 bases and J dropped 0; count of bases not matched to a gene: 8. Germline-derived CDR1 and CDR2 are SGHVS and FNYEAQ.